This T cell receptor (beta chain) was recovered during a study of blood T cell repertoires in COVID-19. This CDR3 region has 15 residues. The trim removed 6 bases at V and 5 bases at J, leaving 12 bases unmatched. Germline-derived CDR1 and CDR2 are LNHDA and SQIVND (reference sequence). Sequenced by immunoSEQ multiplex PCR; TCRdb stores in-frame clones only, minus some. Of 250,000 to 300,000 clones in the sample, approximately 85% were seen once. Recruits, aged 18 to 89 years, lived in 25 or so US areas. The sample comprised PBMCs or T cells enriched from blood (not recorded which). V is TRBV19 and J is TRBJ1-1, with 7 nucleotides matching TRBD1. This clonotype originated in a woman under 40 who had recovered from COVID-19. This chain's CDR3 is CASRGQVGAGTEAFF. CDR3 in DNA: TGTGCCAGTAGAGGACAGGTTGGGGCGGGAACTGAAGCTTTCTTT.